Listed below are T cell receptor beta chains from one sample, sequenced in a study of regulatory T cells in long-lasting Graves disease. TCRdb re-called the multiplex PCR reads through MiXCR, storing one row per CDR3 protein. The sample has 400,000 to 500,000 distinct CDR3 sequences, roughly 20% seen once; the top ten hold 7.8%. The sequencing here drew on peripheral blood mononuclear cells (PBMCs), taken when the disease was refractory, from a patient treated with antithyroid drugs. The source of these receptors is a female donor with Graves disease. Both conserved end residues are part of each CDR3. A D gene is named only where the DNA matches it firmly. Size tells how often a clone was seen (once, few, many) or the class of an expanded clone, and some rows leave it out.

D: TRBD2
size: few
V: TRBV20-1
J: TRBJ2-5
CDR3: CSTSFGRARETQYF
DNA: TGCAGTACTAGTTTCGGGAGGGCAAGGGAGACCCAGTACTTC

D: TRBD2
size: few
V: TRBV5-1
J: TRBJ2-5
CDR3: CASSSPGLAAVETQYF
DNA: TGCGCCAGCAGCTCGCCTGGACTAGCGGCAGTAGAGACCCAGTACTTC

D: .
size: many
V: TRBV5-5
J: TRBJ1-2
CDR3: CASSRMGSNYGYTF
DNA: TGTGCCAGCAGCCGCATGGGCAGTAACTATGGCTACACCTTC

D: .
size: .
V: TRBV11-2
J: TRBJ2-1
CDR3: CASSLDIVLLYNEQFF
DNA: TGTGCCAGCAGCTTAGATATAGTGCTGCTATACAATGAGCAGTTCTTC

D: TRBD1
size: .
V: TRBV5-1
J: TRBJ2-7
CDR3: CASSPRQGARDEQYF
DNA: TGCGCCAGCAGCCCCAGACAGGGGGCAAGGGACGAGCAGTACTTC

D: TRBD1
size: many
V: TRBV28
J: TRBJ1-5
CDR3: CASSRDRFSQPQHF
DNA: TGTGCCAGCAGTCGGGACAGGTTCTCTCAGCCCCAGCATTTT

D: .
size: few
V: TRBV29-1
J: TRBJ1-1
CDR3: CSAGQGPEAFF
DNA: TGCAGCGCGGGTCAGGGACCAGAAGCTTTCTTT

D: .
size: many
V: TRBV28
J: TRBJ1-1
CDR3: CASSFPGMKGTEAFF
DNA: TGTGCCAGCAGTTTCCCAGGGATGAAAGGCACTGAAGCTTTCTTT

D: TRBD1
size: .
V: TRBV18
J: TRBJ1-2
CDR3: CASSLSGTDSLVLYGYTF
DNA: TGTGCCAGCTCACTATCCGGGACAGATTCCCTCGTTTTGTATGGCTACACCTTC

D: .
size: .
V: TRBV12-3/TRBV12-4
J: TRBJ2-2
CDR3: CASSFGLPTGELFF
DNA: TGTGCCAGCAGTTTCGGCCTACCCACCGGGGAGCTGTTTTTT

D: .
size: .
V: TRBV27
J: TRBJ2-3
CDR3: CASSRSFSTDTQYF
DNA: TGTGCCAGCTCAAGGAGTTTTAGCACAGATACGCAGTATTTT

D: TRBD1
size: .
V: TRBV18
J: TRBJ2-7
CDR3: CASSPPQGVYEQYF
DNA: TGTGCCAGCTCACCACCCCAGGGGGTGTACGAGCAGTACTTC

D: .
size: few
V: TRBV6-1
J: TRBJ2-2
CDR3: CASSETIAPLTGELFF
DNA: TGTGCCAGCAGTGAAACGATAGCCCCCTTGACCGGGGAGCTGTTTTTT

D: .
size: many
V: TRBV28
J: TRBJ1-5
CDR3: CASSPGLLAIPQHF
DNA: TGTGCCAGCAGCCCAGGACTCCTAGCGATCCCCCAGCATTTT

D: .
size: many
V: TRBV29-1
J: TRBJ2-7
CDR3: CSVRYGLDKSYEQYF
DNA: TGCAGCGTTCGTTACGGCTTGGACAAATCCTACGAGCAGTACTTC

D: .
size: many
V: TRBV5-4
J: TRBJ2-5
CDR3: CASSLAGRAEETQYF
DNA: TGTGCCAGCAGCTTGGCAGGCAGGGCGGAAGAGACCCAGTACTTC

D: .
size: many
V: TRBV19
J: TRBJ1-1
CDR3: CASSSPEGRGYGNTEAFF
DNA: TGTGCCAGTAGCAGCCCGGAAGGGAGGGGCTATGGGAACACTGAAGCTTTCTTT

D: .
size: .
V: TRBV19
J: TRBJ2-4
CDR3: CASSIQWKKNIQYF
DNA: TGTGCCAGTAGTATTCAGTGGAAAAAAAACATTCAGTACTTC

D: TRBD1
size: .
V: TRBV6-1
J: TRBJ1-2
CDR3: CASSEDRPGQGYGYTF
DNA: TGTGCCAGCAGTGAAGATCGACCGGGACAGGGGTATGGCTACACCTTC

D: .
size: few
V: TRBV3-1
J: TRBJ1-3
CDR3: CASSQEGNPGNTIYF
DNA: TGTGCCAGCAGCCAAGAGGGCAACCCTGGAAACACCATATATTTT

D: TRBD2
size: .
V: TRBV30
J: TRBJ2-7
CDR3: CAWRSLAGYEQYF
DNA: TGTGCCTGGAGATCACTAGCGGGGTACGAGCAGTACTTC

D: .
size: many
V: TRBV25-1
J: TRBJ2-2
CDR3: CASSENKANTGELFF
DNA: TGTGCCAGCAGTGAAAATAAAGCGAACACCGGGGAGCTGTTTTTT

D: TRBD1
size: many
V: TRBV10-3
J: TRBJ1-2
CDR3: CAITGTGNGYTF
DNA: TGTGCCATCACCGGGACAGGGAATGGCTACACCTTC

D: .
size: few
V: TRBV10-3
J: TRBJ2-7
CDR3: CAIQEEATYEQYF
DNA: TGTGCCATCCAGGAGGAAGCAACCTACGAGCAGTACTTC

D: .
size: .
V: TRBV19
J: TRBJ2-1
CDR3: CASSIGTREQFF
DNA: TGTGCCAGTAGTATCGGGACTCGCGAGCAGTTCTTC

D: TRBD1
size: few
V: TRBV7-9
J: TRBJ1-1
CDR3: CASSGGDRNTEAFF
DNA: TGTGCCAGCAGCGGTGGGGACAGAAATACTGAAGCTTTCTTT

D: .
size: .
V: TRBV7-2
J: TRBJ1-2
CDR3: CASSLGRATVFHYGYTF
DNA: TGTGCCAGCAGCTTAGGACGGGCGACAGTTTTCCACTATGGCTACACCTTC

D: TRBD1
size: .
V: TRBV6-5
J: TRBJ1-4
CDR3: CASSYQTGEGTTNEKLFF
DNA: TGTGCCAGCAGTTACCAGACAGGGGAGGGCACAACTAATGAAAAACTGTTTTTT

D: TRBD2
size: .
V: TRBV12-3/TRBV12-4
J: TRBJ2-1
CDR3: CASSERGGVGEQFF
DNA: TGTGCCAGCAGCGAAAGGGGAGGGGTAGGTGAGCAGTTCTTC

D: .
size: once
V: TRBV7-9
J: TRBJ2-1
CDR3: CASSLVGGSSYNEQFF
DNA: TGTGCCAGCAGCTTAGTAGGCGGCAGCTCCTACAATGAGCAGTTCTTC

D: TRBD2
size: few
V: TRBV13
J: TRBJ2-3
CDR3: CASSPRTSGSDTQYF
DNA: TGTGCCAGCAGCCCCCGGACTAGCGGTTCAGATACGCAGTATTTT

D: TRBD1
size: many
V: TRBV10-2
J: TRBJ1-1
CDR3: CASRGDRGMNTEAFF
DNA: TGCGCCAGCAGGGGAGACAGGGGCATGAACACTGAAGCTTTCTTT

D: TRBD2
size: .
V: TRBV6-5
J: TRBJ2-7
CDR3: CASSYRTSGYEQYF
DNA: TGTGCCAGCAGTTACCGCACTAGCGGCTACGAGCAGTACTTC

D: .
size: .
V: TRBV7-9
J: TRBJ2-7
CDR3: CASSQGRDVGEQYF
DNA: TGTGCCAGCAGCCAGGGCAGGGACGTGGGCGAGCAGTACTTC

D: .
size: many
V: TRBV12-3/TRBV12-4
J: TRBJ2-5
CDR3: CASSLSGVETQYF
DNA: TGTGCCAGCAGTTTATCAGGGGTAGAGACCCAGTACTTC

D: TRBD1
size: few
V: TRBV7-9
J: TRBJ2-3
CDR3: CASSLWSGGSTDTQYF
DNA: TGTGCCAGCAGCTTATGGTCAGGGGGTTCCACAGATACGCAGTATTTT

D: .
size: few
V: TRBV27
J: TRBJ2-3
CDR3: CASSLSKRTDTQYF
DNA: TGTGCCAGCAGTTTATCGAAACGCACAGATACGCAGTATTTT

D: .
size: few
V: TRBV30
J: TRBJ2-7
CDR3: CAWTIRLGSRDEQYF
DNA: TGTGCCTGGACCATCCGCCTCGGGAGTCGGGACGAGCAGTACTTC

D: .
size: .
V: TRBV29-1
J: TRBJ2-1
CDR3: CSVEESGVGNEQFF
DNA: TGCAGCGTTGAAGAGTCGGGCGTCGGCAATGAGCAGTTCTTC

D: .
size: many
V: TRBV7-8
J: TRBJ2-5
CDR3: CASSWQGIQETQYF
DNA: TGTGCCAGCAGCTGGCAGGGGATCCAAGAGACCCAGTACTTC

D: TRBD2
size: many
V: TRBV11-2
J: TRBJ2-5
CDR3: CASSLSGGQETQYF
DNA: TGTGCCAGCAGCCTTAGCGGGGGTCAAGAGACCCAGTACTTC

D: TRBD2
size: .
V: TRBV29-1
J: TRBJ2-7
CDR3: CSVESAGGHRYEQYF
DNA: TGCAGCGTTGAAAGCGCGGGAGGGCACCGCTACGAGCAGTACTTC

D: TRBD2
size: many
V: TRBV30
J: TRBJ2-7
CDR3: CAWSRSGSSYEQYF
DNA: TGTGCCTGGAGTCGGAGCGGGAGCTCCTACGAGCAGTACTTC

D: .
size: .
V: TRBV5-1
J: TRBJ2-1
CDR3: CASSFGRRRSYNEQFF
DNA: TGCGCCAGCAGCTTTGGAAGGAGGAGGTCCTACAATGAGCAGTTCTTC

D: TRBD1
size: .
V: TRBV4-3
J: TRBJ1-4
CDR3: CASSFGQGLNEKLFF
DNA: TGCGCCAGCAGTTTTGGACAGGGCCTGAATGAAAAACTGTTTTTT

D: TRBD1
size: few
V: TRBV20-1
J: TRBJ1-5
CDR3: CSARSGAQKTGTGFTYSNQPQHF
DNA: TGCAGTGCTAGATCCGGGGCCCAAAAGACCGGGACAGGCTTCACATATAGCAATCAGCCCCAGCATTTT

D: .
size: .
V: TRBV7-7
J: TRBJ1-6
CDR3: CASSLADSSYNSPLHF
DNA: TGTGCTAGCAGCTTAGCGGACAGCTCCTATAATTCACCCCTCCACTTT

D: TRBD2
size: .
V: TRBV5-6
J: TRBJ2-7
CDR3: CASSFGTSVNEQCF
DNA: TGTGCCAGCAGCTTTGGGACTAGCGTCAACGAGCAGTGCTTC

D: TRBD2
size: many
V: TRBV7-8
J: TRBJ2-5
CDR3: CASSSASGHLGETQYF
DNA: TGTGCCAGCAGCTCTGCTAGCGGTCACCTTGGGGAGACCCAGTACTTC

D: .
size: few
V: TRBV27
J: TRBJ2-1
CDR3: CASSLEPGSSYNEQFF
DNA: TGTGCCAGCAGTTTAGAACCAGGGAGCTCCTACAATGAGCAGTTCTTC